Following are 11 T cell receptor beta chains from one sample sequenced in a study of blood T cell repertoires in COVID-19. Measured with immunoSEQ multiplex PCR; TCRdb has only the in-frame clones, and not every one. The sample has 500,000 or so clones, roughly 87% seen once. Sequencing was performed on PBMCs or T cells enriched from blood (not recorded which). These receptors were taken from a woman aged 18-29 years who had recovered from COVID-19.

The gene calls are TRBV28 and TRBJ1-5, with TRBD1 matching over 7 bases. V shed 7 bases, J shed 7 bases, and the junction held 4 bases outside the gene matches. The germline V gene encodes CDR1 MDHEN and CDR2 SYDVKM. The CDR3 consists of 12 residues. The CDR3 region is CASTDRVQPQHF. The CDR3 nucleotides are TGTGCCAGCACCGACAGGGTACAGCCCCAGCATTTT.

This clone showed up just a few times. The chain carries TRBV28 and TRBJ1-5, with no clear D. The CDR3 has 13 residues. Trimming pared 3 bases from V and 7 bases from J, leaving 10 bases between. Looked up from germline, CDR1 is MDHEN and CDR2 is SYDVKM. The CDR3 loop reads CASSLSGRQPQHF. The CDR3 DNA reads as TGTGCCAGCAGTTTGTCAGGCCGGCAGCCCCAGCATTTT.

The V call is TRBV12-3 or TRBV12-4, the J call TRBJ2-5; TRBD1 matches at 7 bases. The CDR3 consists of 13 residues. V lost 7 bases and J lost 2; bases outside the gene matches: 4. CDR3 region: CASTDRAQETQYF. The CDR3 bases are TGTGCCAGCACCGACAGGGCTCAAGAGACCCAGTACTTC.

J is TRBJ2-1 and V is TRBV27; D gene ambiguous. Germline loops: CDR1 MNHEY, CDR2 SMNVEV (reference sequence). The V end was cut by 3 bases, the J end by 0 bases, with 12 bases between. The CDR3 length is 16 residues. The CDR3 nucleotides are TGTGCCAGCAGTTTGTATTCGTCTAGCTCCTACAATGAGCAGTTCTTC. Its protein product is CASSLYSSSSYNEQFF.

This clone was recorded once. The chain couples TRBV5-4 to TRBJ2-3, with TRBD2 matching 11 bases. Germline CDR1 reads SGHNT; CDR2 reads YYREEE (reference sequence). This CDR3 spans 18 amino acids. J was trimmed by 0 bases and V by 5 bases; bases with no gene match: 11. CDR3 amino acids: CASRPPSGGSSSTDTQYF. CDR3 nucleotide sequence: TGTGCCAGCAGACCCCCTAGCGGGGGGTCCTCTAGCACAGATACGCAGTATTTT.

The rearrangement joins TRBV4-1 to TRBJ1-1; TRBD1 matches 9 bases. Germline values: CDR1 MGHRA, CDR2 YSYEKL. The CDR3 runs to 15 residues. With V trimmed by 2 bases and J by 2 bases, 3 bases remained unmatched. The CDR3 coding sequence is TGCGCCAGCAGCCAACAGACAGGGGGTAACACTGAAGCTTTCTTT. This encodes CASSQQTGGNTEAFF.

DNA for the CDR3: TGTGCCAGCAGTACTCCGGGACTTCCCGGCCCAGATACGCAGTATTTT. Translating gives CASSTPGLPGPDTQYF. The chain combines TRBV27 with TRBJ2-3; possible D gene TRBD2, 6 bases. The CDR3 spans 16 residues. The germline CDR1 and CDR2 sequences are MNHEY and SMNVEV (reference sequence). Trimming took 5 bases from V and 4 from J, leaving 19 bases between them.

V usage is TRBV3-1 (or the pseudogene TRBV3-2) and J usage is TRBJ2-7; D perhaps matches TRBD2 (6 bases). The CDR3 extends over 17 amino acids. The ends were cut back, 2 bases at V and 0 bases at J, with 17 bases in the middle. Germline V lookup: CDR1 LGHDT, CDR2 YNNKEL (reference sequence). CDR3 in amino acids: CASSQHGGGAYSYEQYF. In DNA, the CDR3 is TGTGCCAGCAGCCAACATGGCGGAGGGGCTTACTCCTACGAGCAGTACTTC.

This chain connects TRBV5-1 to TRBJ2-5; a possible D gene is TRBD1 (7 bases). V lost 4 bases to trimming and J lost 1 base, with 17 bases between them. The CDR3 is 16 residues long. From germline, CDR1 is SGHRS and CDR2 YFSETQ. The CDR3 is CASSPLQGGGQETQYF. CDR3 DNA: TGCGCCAGCAGCCCACTCCAGGGGGGAGGCCAAGAGACCCAGTACTTC.

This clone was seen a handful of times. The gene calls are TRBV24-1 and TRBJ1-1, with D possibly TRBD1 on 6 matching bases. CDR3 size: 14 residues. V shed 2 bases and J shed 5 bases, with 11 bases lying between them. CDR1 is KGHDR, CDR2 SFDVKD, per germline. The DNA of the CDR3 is TGTGCCACCAGTGATTCCAGGGGACCGACTGAAGCTTTCTTT. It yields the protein CATSDSRGPTEAFF.

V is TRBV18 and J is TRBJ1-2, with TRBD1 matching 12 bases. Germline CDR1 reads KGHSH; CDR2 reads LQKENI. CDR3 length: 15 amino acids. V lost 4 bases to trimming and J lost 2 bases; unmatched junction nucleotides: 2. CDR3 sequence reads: CASSLGTGGNYGYTF. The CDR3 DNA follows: TGTGCCAGCTCACTAGGGACAGGGGGCAACTATGGCTACACCTTC.